A selection of T cell receptor beta chains follows, all from one sample in a study of blood T cell repertoires in COVID-19. The repertoire was sequenced with immunoSEQ multiplex PCR; TCRdb's copy has only in-frame clones and lacks some. The table records approximately 330,000 clones, around 89% of them present only once. What was sequenced was peripheral blood. These receptors were taken from a middle-aged woman with COVID-19, enrolled during active disease. Both conserved end residues are part of each CDR3. The D gene is left open where the match is weak. Clone size appears in some rows only: once, few, many, or a class for an expanded clone.

d_gene	v_gene	j_gene	len	abundance	CDR3nt	CDR3aa
TRBD1	TRBV11-2	TRBJ2-5	15	NA	TGTGCCAGCAGCTTTGACAGGGGGCGCCGGGAGACCCAGTACTTC	CASSFDRGRRETQYF
NA	TRBV7-9	TRBJ1-1	12	NA	TGTGCCGTTCGGGACACCTACATAGAAGCTTTCTTT	CAVRDTYIEAFF
TRBD2	TRBV14	TRBJ2-1	18	NA	TGTGCCAGCAGCCAGACCTTTCCGCGGGAGAAGGACTACAATGAGCAGTTCTTC	CASSQTFPREKDYNEQFF
NA	TRBV2	TRBJ1-2	16	NA	TGTGCCAGCAGTGAAGGGGGGGGGCCCCGAAACTATGGCTACACCTTC	CASSEGGGPRNYGYTF
TRBD2	TRBV28	TRBJ2-2	17	NA	TGTGCCAGCAGTTCCCCAATAATAGCGGGGCGCGGCGGGGAGCTGTTTTTT	CASSSPIIAGRGGELFF
TRBD2	TRBV5-1	TRBJ2-1	19	NA	TGCGCCAGCAGCCGGATCATTGGCGGGGGGCCGAGCTCCTACAATGAGCAGTTCTTC	CASSRIIGGGPSSYNEQFF
NA	TRBV28	TRBJ1-2	13	NA	TGTGCCATCCGTGGGGGCCTGAACTATGGCTACACCTTC	CAIRGGLNYGYTF
NA	TRBV6-5	TRBJ1-1	14	NA	TGTGCCAGCAGTTACGCGTCCATGAACACTGAAGCTTTCTTT	CASSYASMNTEAFF
NA	TRBV7-9	TRBJ1-2	13	NA	TGTGCCAGCAGCTTAGCAGCTGCCTATGGCTACACCTTC	CASSLAAAYGYTF
TRBD1	TRBV5-6	TRBJ1-5	17	NA	TGTGCCAGCAGCGCGAGGACCGGGACAGTATCCAATCAGCCCCAGCATTTT	CASSARTGTVSNQPQHF
NA	TRBV13	TRBJ1-1	13	NA	TGTGCCAGCAGCTTAACCAGGGGCACTGAAGCTTTCTTT	CASSLTRGTEAFF
TRBD1	TRBV5-1	TRBJ2-7	14	NA	TGCGCCAGCAGCTGGGACAGCCTATCCTACGAGCAGTACTTC	CASSWDSLSYEQYF
TRBD1	TRBV6-5	TRBJ2-7	13	NA	TGTGCCAGCAGGCCGGGACAGACCTACGAGCAGTACTTC	CASRPGQTYEQYF
TRBD2	TRBV5-1	TRBJ2-5	15	NA	TGCGCCAGCAGCTTTGGACTAGCGGGTGAAGAGACCCAGTACTTC	CASSFGLAGEETQYF
TRBD2	TRBV11-1	TRBJ2-3	15	once	TGTGCCAGCAGCTCAAGTCGGCTAGCGGCAGTTACGCAGTATTTT	CASSSSRLAAVTQYF
TRBD2	TRBV2	TRBJ2-1	15	NA	TGTGCCAGCAGTGTGTCTAGCGGGACGTACAATGAGCAGTTCTTC	CASSVSSGTYNEQFF
NA	TRBV6-2/TRBV6-3	TRBJ1-1	14	NA	TGTGCCAGCAGCTCCGAAGGCGGCCGCTTTCTGGCTTTCTTT	CASSSEGGRFLAFF
NA	TRBV14	TRBJ1-6	17	NA	TGTGCCAGCAGCCCAGATCGGCGGGGGCGATTCGGTTCACCCCTCCACTTT	CASSPDRRGRFGSPLHF
NA	TRBV19	TRBJ2-7	16	few	TGTGCCAGTAGTATGAATTGGGCAGGCCAAGGCTACGAGCAGTACTTC	CASSMNWAGQGYEQYF
NA	TRBV25-1	TRBJ1-3	16	NA	TGTGCCAGCAGTGACCCCCTACGGGTCTCTGGAAACACCATATATTTT	CASSDPLRVSGNTIYF
NA	TRBV9	TRBJ1-1	12	once	TGTGCCAGCAGCGTAGCGACTTCCCAGGCTTTCTTT	CASSVATSQAFF
NA	TRBV27	TRBJ1-2	16	NA	TGTGCCAGCAGTTTCGCGTCCGAGGGATCTAACTATGGCTACACCTTC	CASSFASEGSNYGYTF
TRBD1	TRBV18	TRBJ1-3	16	once	TGTGCCAGCTCACAGGGACAGGGAGCGGCTGGAAACACCATATATTTT	CASSQGQGAAGNTIYF
TRBD1	TRBV28	TRBJ1-2	13	NA	TGTGCCAGCTGGGACAGCCGAAGGTATGGCTACACCTTC	CASWDSRRYGYTF
TRBD1	TRBV6-1	TRBJ2-2	16	NA	TGTGCCAGCAGTGAAAGGGACAGGGTAACCACCGGGGAGCTGTTTTTT	CASSERDRVTTGELFF
NA	TRBV27	TRBJ2-2	14	NA	TGTGCCAGCAGTTTATTTCTTTACACCGGGGAGCTGTTTTTT	CASSLFLYTGELFF
NA	TRBV5-1	TRBJ2-1	13	NA	TGCGCCAGCAGCCTACAGCGGTCCGGTGAGCAGTTCTTC	CASSLQRSGEQFF
TRBD1	TRBV9	TRBJ1-3	18	NA	TGTGCCAGCAGCGTAAAGGGACAGGACCCGTTCTCTGGAAACACCATATATTTT	CASSVKGQDPFSGNTIYF
TRBD1	TRBV7-2	TRBJ1-1	14	NA	TGTGCCAGCAGCAGACAGGGGGCCGGCACTGAAGCTTTCTTT	CASSRQGAGTEAFF
NA	TRBV5-1	TRBJ1-4	15	NA	TGCGCCAGCAGCCCCCAGGTCGGCCCTAATGAAAAACTGTTTTTT	CASSPQVGPNEKLFF
TRBD1	TRBV28	TRBJ1-5	12	NA	TGTGCCAGCAGTTCAGGGGGACAGCCCCAGCATTTT	CASSSGGQPQHF
TRBD1	TRBV7-2	TRBJ1-2	14	NA	TGTGCCAGCAGCTTAACAGGGGAGGACTATGGCTACACCTTC	CASSLTGEDYGYTF
NA	TRBV28	TRBJ1-5	15	NA	TGTGCCAGCAGTTCCAGGGTTTTGGGCAATCAGCCCCAGCATTTT	CASSSRVLGNQPQHF
TRBD1	TRBV10-3	TRBJ1-2	16	NA	TGTGCCATCAGTGCCGGGACAGGGGGACCCAACTATGGCTACACCTTC	CAISAGTGGPNYGYTF
NA	TRBV2	TRBJ2-5	16	NA	TGTGCCACCCCTGGGACGCCCGGGAGATCATTGGAGACCCAGTACTTC	CATPGTPGRSLETQYF
NA	TRBV7-9	TRBJ2-1	11	NA	TGTGCCAGCAGCGTATACAATGAGCAGTTCTTC	CASSVYNEQFF
TRBD1	TRBV7-2	TRBJ1-4	14	once	TGTGCCAGCAGCCCCCGACAGGGGGGTGAAAAACTGTTTTTT	CASSPRQGGEKLFF
NA	TRBV28	TRBJ1-5	15	NA	TGTGCCAGCAGCTTTACAGGGTTTGGGAATCAGCCCCAGCATTTT	CASSFTGFGNQPQHF
TRBD1	TRBV27	TRBJ1-6	16	NA	TGTGCCAGCAGTTTCTACGCCGGGACAGCCAATTCACCCCTCCACTTT	CASSFYAGTANSPLHF
NA	TRBV7-3	TRBJ2-3	13	NA	TGTGCCAGCAGCTCCCCCCCTCTGGATACGCAGTATTTT	CASSSPPLDTQYF
NA	TRBV28	TRBJ1-5	17	NA	TGTGCCAGCAGTTTATTTGCCACTCGGTCCAGCAATCAGCCCCAGCATTTT	CASSLFATRSSNQPQHF
TRBD1	TRBV9	TRBJ2-1	14	once	TGTGCCAGCAGCATCCGGGACAGGAGCAATGAGCAGTTCTTC	CASSIRDRSNEQFF
TRBD1	TRBV7-2	TRBJ1-2	15	NA	TGTGCCAGCAGCTTAGGGATGGGACAGCTCTATGGCTACACCTTC	CASSLGMGQLYGYTF
TRBD1	TRBV7-9	TRBJ1-4	16	NA	TGTGCCAGCAGCTTAGGAGGGGGCTCAACTAATGAAAAACTGTTTTTT	CASSLGGGSTNEKLFF
NA	TRBV6-2/TRBV6-3	TRBJ2-6	16	NA	TGTGCCAGCAGCCGTCTACAGCCCTCTGGGGCCAACGTCCTGACTTTC	CASSRLQPSGANVLTF
NA	TRBV4-1	TRBJ1-2	15	NA	TGCGCCAGCAGCCTCCTACCCACGGGTCCCTATGGCTACACCTTC	CASSLLPTGPYGYTF
TRBD1	TRBV5-1	TRBJ2-5	16	NA	TGCGCCAGCAGCCCCAATCCCCAGGGGGCAGAGGAGACCCAGTACTTC	CASSPNPQGAEETQYF
NA	TRBV29-1	TRBJ1-2	12	few	TGCAGCGTTGAGTCTAGTAACTATGGCTACACCTTC	CSVESSNYGYTF
TRBD2	TRBV5-1	TRBJ2-3	16	NA	TGCGCCAGCAGCGTCCCGACTAGCGGAAGCACAGATACGCAGTATTTT	CASSVPTSGSTDTQYF
NA	TRBV10-3	TRBJ2-1	15	NA	TGTGCCATCTTAAATGGACCCGCGGGCACAAATGAGCAGTTCTTC	CAILNGPAGTNEQFF
NA	TRBV29-1	TRBJ1-1	14	NA	TGCAGCGCTGGGGGAGGCAGCCTGAACACTGAAGCTTTCTTT	CSAGGGSLNTEAFF
NA	TRBV3-1/TRBV3-2	TRBJ1-4	13	NA	TGTGCCAGCAGCCAAGATCTGGGGGGGAAACTGTTTTTT	CASSQDLGGKLFF
NA	TRBV1	TRBJ1-1	14	NA	TGCACCAGCAGCCAAGACAGGCGAAGGACTGAAGCTTTCTTT	CTSSQDRRRTEAFF
TRBD1	TRBV5-1	TRBJ2-3	13	NA	TGCGCCAGCAGACTTCAGGGGGCAGATACGCAGTATTTT	CASRLQGADTQYF
NA	TRBV15	TRBJ2-5	15	once	TGTGCCACCAGCCCCTCTTTTGAGGGTCCAGAGACCCAGTACTTC	CATSPSFEGPETQYF
NA	TRBV19	TRBJ1-2	16	NA	TGTGCCAGTGGACGACCGCGCGGGAGTGCGGGCTATGGCTACACCTTC	CASGRPRGSAGYGYTF
NA	TRBV9	TRBJ2-1	16	NA	TGTGCCAGCAGCGACAAATTTGGTGGGCCCTACAATGAGCAGTTCTTC	CASSDKFGGPYNEQFF
NA	TRBV15	TRBJ2-4	16	NA	TGTGCCACCAGCAGAGTAGGGGCCGCTGGGGCGAACATTCAGTACTTC	CATSRVGAAGANIQYF
TRBD2	TRBV4-2	TRBJ2-1	15	NA	TGTGCCAGCAGCCTTAGCGGGGGGCCTTACAATGAGCAGTTCTTC	CASSLSGGPYNEQFF
NA	TRBV28	TRBJ2-7	11	NA	TGTGCCACTCCTTATTCCTACGAGCAGTACTTC	CATPYSYEQYF